The entry below gives a single T cell receptor beta chain sequence along with its context. The sample holds a few counts of this clone. Its antigen remains unidentified. The input lacks base qualities; no much larger clone sits a single base away. V and J lose 4 bases and 4 bases, and a span of 3 bases separates them. For CDR1 and CDR2, the germline V gene lists SGDLS and YYNGEE. The CDR3 has 11 amino acids, counting the end cysteine and phenylalanine. Kept here is only the CDR3 DNA, which spans 33 bases and is read in frame from base 1. Checkpoint therapy began 14 to 28 days after autologous transplant, with ipilimumab given at 1 mg/kg intravenously on day 1 of selected weeks. Patients received nivolumab at 3 mg/kg intravenously on day 1 of weeks 1, 4, 7, 10, and every two weeks through week 26. The study was a Phase Ib clinical trial testing combined checkpoint inhibition with ipilimumab and nivolumab as consolidation after autologous stem cell transplantation.

The source of the sample is a study of ipilimumab plus nivolumab after autologous stem cell transplantation (dated by TCRdb to the early 2020s). For the study in its entirety: The median number of doses received by trial patients was four or five for ipilimumab and about 8 for nivolumab. The DLBCL cohort included primary refractory and relapsed disease, with 18-month progression-free survival of around 86% and 29% respectively. Patients in the trial were undergoing autologous transplant and had high-risk diffuse large B cell lymphoma, mature T cell lymphoma, or multiple myeloma. The intent-to-treat population of the trial consisted of fewer than 45 patients. Broad study findings and their caveats: The authors concluded that, as post-transplant consolidation, combined checkpoint inhibition appeared tolerable. Per the authors, a biologic rationale for further study of the post-transplant checkpoint inhibition approach was offered by T cell receptor repertoire, regulatory T cell phenotype and gut microbiota profiles.

Libraries were made using the immunoSEQ multiplex PCR assay. TCRdb took over this immuneACCESS table, retaining in-frame rearrangements with V and J assigned. Such tables are incomplete; in checked studies, under half of the missing clones stem from an unresolved V gene, and the remainder is unexplained. This sample holds over 80,000 clones; 83% were observed only once. The ten largest clones represent approximately 2.2% of the sample. This receptor was identified in a male donor with diffuse large B-cell lymphoma. Sequenced here: PBMCs, sampled in a trial of ipilimumab plus nivolumab as post-transplant consolidation. The chain employs TRBV9 and TRBJ1-3; there is no confident call for the D gene. The DNA is TGTGCCAGCAGCCGAGGAAACACCATATATTTT. It translates as CASSRGNTIYF.